The clone carrying this TCR beta chain is a singleton in its sample. Its antigen is as yet unknown. Construction of the TCRbeta library involved unique molecular identifiers. One entry per CDR3 protein, called by TCRdb with MiXCR from the PCR reads. Of over 150,000 distinct CDR3 sequences listed, roughly 10% are singletons. The data were obtained in a study of T-cell reconstitution after alpha-beta-depleted transplantation in children. Study observations and caveats: Approximately two months post-transplant, alpha-beta T cells reportedly originated from several hundred expanded graft clones.

There are 17 residues in the CDR3. This chain links TRBV5-2 with TRBJ2-2; TRBD2, the table's D call, lacks a check against the DNA. TRBV5-2 is designated a pseudogene. Material: PBMCs, obtained before TCRalphabeta/CD19-depleted stem cell transplant. The TCR originated in a boy aged 2 to 10 with acute myeloid leukemia, due to receive a stem cell transplant. CDR3 loop: CARGPMVPATNTGELFF. The CDR3 nucleotides read TGTGCCAGGGGCCCCATGGTGCCAGCCACGAACACCGGGGAGCTGTTTTTT.